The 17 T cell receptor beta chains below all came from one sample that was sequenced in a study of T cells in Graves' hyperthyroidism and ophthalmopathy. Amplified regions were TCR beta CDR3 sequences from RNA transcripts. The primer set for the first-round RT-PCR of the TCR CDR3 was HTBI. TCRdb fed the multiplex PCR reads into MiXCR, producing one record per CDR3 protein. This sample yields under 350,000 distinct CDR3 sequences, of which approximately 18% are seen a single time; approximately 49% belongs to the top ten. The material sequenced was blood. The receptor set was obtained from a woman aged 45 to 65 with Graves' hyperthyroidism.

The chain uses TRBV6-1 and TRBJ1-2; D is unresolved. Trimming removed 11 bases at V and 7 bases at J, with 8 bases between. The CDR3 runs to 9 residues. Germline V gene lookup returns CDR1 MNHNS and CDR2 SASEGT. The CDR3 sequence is CAPPRGYTF. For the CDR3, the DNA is TGTGCCCCTCCCCGTGGCTACACCTTC.

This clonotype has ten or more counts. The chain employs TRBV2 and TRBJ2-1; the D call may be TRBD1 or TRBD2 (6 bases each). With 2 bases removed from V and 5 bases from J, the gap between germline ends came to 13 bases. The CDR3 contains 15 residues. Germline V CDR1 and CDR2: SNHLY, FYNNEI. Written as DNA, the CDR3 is TGTGCCAGCAGTGAATTTAAAAGGGGGGACAATGAGCAGTTCTTC. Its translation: CASSEFKRGDNEQFF. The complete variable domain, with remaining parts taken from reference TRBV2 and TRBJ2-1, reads EPEVTQTPSHQVTQMGQEVILRCVPISNHLYFYWYRQILGQKVEFLVSFYNNEISEKSEIFDDQFSVERPDGSNFTLKIRSTKLEDSAMYFCASSEFKRGDNEQFFGPGTRLTVL.

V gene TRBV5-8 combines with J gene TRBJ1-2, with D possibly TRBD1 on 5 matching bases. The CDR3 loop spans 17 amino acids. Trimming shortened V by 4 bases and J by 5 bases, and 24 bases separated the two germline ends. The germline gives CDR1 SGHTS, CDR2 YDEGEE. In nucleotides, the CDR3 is TGTGCCAGCAGCCTCCCCCCGTGGGACGCCGGGCGATATGGCTACACCTTC. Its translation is CASSLPPWDAGRYGYTF.

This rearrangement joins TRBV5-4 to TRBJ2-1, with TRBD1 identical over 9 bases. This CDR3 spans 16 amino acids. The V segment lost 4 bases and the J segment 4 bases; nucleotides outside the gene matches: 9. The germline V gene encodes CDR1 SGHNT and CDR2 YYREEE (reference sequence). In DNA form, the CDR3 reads TGTGCCAGCAGCCCCTTCCGGACAGGGGATTACAATGAGCAGTTCTTC. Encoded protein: CASSPFRTGDYNEQFF.

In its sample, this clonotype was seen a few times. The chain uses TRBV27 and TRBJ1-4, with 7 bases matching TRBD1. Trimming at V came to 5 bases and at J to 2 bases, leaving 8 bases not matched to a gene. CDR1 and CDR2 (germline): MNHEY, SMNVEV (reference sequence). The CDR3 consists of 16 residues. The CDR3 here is CASSPILRGTNEKLFF. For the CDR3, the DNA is TGTGCCAGCAGTCCTATCCTCAGGGGGACTAATGAAAAACTGTTTTTT.

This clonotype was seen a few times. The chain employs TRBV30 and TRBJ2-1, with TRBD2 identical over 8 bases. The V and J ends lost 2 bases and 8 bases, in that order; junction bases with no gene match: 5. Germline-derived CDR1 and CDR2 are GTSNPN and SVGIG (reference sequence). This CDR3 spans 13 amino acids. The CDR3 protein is CAWSRGGVDEQFF. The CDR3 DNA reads TGTGCCTGGAGTCGGGGGGGGGTTGATGAGCAGTTCTTC.

CDR3 sequence reads: CATAGSYEQYV. CDR3 coding DNA: TGTGCCACCGCTGGGTCCTACGAGCAGTACGTC. This rearrangement joins TRBV15 to TRBJ2-7, with D unresolved. There are 11 residues in the CDR3. Germline assignment: CDR1 LNHNV and CDR2 YYDKDF (reference sequence). Trimming stripped 8 bases from V and 1 base from J, with 6 bases between.

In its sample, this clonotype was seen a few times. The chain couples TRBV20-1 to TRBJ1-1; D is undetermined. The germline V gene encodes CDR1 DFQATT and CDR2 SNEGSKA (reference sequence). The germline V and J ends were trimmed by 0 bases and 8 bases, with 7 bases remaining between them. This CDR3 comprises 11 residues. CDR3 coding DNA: TGCAGTGCTAGAGATTTCCGAGAAGCTTTCTTT. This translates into CSARDFREAFF.

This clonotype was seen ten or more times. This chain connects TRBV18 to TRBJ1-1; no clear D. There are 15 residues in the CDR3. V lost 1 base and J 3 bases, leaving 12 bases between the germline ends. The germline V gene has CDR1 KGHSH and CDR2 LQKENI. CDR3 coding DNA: TGTGCCAGCTCACCACAGGCAGGTAGCTACACTGAAGCTTTCTTT. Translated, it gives CASSPQAGSYTEAFF.

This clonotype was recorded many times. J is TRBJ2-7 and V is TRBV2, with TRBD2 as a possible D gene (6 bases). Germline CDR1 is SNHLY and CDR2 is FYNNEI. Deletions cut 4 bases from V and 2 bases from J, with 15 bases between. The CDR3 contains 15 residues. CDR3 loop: CASSGGAGRPYEQYV. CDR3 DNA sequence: TGTGCCAGCAGTGGAGGGGCAGGGAGGCCCTACGAGCAGTACGTC.

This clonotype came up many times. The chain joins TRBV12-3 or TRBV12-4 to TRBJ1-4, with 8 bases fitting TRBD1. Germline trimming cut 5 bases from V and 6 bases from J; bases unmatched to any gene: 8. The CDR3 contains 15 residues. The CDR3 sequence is CASSPTGEGDEKLFF. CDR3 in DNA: TGTGCCAGCAGTCCGACAGGGGAAGGGGATGAAAAACTGTTTTTT.

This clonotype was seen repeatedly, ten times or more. CDR3 loop: CASSFRIQQSNQPQHF. Here the CDR3 DNA reads TGTGCCAGCAGCTTTCGAATACAACAAAGCAATCAGCCCCAGCATTTT. The V call is TRBV5-8, the J call TRBJ1-5; D is unresolved. The V gene's germline CDR1 is SGHTS and CDR2 YDEGEE. The V end was cut by 2 bases, the J end by 1 base, with 13 bases between. The CDR3 covers 16 residues.

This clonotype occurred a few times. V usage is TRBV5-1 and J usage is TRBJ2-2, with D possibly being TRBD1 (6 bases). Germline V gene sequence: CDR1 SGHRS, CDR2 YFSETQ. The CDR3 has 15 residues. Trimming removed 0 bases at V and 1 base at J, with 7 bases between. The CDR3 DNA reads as TGCGCCAGCAGCTTGGAACAGGGGAACACCGGGGAGCTGTTTTTT. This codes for CASSLEQGNTGELFF.

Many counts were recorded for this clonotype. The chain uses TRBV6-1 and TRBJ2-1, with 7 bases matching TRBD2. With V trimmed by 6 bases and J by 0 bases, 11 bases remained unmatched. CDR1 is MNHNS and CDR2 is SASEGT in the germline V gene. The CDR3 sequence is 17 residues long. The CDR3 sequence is CASRRVPSGSSYNEQFF. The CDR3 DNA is TGTGCCAGCAGGAGAGTTCCTAGCGGCAGCTCCTACAATGAGCAGTTCTTC.

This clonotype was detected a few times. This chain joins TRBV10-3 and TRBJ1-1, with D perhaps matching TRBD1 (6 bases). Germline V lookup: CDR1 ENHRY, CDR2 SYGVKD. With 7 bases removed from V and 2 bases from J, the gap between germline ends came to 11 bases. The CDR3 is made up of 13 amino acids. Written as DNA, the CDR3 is TGTGCCATCACCACGGACAGCAACACTGAAGCTTTCTTT. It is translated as CAITTDSNTEAFF.

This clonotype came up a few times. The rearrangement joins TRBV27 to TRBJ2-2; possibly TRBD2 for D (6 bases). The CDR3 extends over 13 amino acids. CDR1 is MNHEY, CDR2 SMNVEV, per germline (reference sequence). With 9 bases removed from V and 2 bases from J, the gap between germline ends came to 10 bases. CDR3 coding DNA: TGTGCCAGTACGGGACTCAACACCGGGGAGCTGTTTTTT. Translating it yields CASTGLNTGELFF.

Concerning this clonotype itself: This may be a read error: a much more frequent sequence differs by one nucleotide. CDR3 coding DNA: TGTGCCAGCAGCCAAAGGACCCAGCCCTACGAGCAGTACTTC. Amino acids: CASSQRTQPYEQYF. This rearrangement joins TRBV3-1 to TRBJ2-7; D ambiguous. This CDR3 contains 14 residues. V was cut by 2 bases and J by 2 bases, with 10 bases left in between. Germline V gives CDR1 LGHDT, CDR2 YNNKEL (reference sequence).